What follows are 28 T cell receptor beta chains derived from one specimen sequenced in a study of regulatory T cells in long-lasting Graves disease. This sample's time point: newly diagnosed GD, antithyroid drugs for less than 3 months. RNA isolated from PBMCs was used to make the TCR library. Combining iRepertoire HTBI primers with Arm-PCR of CDR3 regions, the authors built TCR beta libraries. MiXCR, run by TCRdb on the multiplex PCR reads, gives a single entry per CDR3 protein. In the table there are hundreds of thousands of distinct CDR3 sequences, roughly a sixth of which are singletons. The sequences come from peripheral blood mononuclear cells (PBMCs), collected at new diagnosis, from a patient treated with antithyroid drugs. These TCRs come from a female donor with Graves disease.

This clonotype was picked up many times. V gene TRBV29-1 combines with J gene TRBJ2-1; D unresolved. Trimming left V 7 bases short and J 9 bases short, with 16 bases between. Germline V gives CDR1 SQVTM, CDR2 ANQGSEA. The CDR3 is 12 residues long. The CDR3 sequence: CSALGIEAEQFF. The CDR3 region has the DNA TGCAGCGCCCTAGGTATCGAGGCTGAGCAGTTCTTC.

In this sample, this clonotype turned up many times. This chain joins TRBV5-1 and TRBJ1-2; D uncertain. The CDR3 contains 14 residues. The germline V gene has CDR1 SGHRS and CDR2 YFSETQ. The V end was cut by 2 bases, the J end by 4 bases, with 12 bases between. CDR3: CASSFVMGSYGYTF. The CDR3 nucleotides are TGCGCCAGCAGCTTTGTGATGGGATCCTATGGCTACACCTTC.

This clonotype has more than one count but fewer than ten. No conserved phenylalanine or tryptophan is present at the end of the CDR3, so a read error is the likely explanation. The genes are TRBV3-1 and TRBJ2-1; 9 bases align to TRBD2. The trim removed 5 bases at V and 6 bases at J, leaving 5 bases unmatched. Per the germline V gene, CDR1 is LGHDT and CDR2 is YNNKEL (reference sequence). The CDR3 sequence is 14 residues long. The CDR3 coding sequence is TGTGCCAGCAGCAGCGGACTAGCGCGCAATGAGCAGTTCTCC. Its protein is CASSSGLARNEQFS.

On this clonotype itself: The junction differs from germline at one of its ends, possibly a read error. The chain couples TRBV28 to TRBJ1-2; maybe TRBD1 (6 bases). CDR1 MDHEN and CDR2 SYDVKM come from the germline V gene. The CDR3 contains 13 residues. DNA of the CDR3: TGTGCCAGCAGTGAGTACAGGGAGGACGGCTTCACCTTC. Protein: CASSEYREDGFTF.

This clonotype was seen repeatedly, ten times or more. The J gene is TRBJ2-2, the V gene TRBV6-5; D could derive from TRBD1 or TRBD2 (5 bases each). Germline V CDR1 and CDR2: MNHEY, SVGAGI. V gave up 0 bases and J gave up 0 bases, with 20 bases separating them. The CDR3 is 20 amino acids. The CDR3 loop reads CASSYSGTSPVTSNTGELFF. CDR3 coding DNA: TGTGCCAGCAGTTACTCGGGGACCAGTCCCGTTACTTCGAACACCGGGGAGCTGTTTTTT.

This clonotype was recorded at least ten times. The J gene is TRBJ1-4, the V gene TRBV2; tentatively, D is TRBD1 (5 bases). The germline CDR1 and CDR2 sequences are SNHLY and FYNNEI. This CDR3 comprises 10 residues. The V gene lost 11 bases and the J gene lost 15 bases, with 16 bases spanning the gap. CDR3 loop: CAARGELLFF. The CDR3 DNA follows: TGTGCCGCGCGGGGGGAACTGTTGTTTTTT.

Only a few counts were recorded for this clonotype. This chain connects TRBV20-1 to TRBJ2-7; D might be TRBD1 or TRBD2, each matching 5 bases. CDR1 is DFQATT and CDR2 is SNEGSKA in the germline V gene (reference sequence). Trimming stripped 0 bases from V and 2 bases from J, with 14 bases between. CDR3 length: 15 residues. The CDR3 nucleotides are TGCAGTGCTAGAGATTTTAACGGGGCTCCCTACGAGCAGTACTTC. It is translated as CSARDFNGAPYEQYF.

CDR3 residues: CASSYSVTYEYEQYF. CDR3 sequence (DNA): TGTGCCAGCAGTTACTCGGTAACATATGAGTACGAGCAGTACTTC. J is TRBJ2-7 and V is TRBV6-2 or TRBV6-3, with D unclear. This CDR3 contains 15 residues. Germline lookup yields CDR1 MNHEY and CDR2 SVGEGT. V dropped 0 bases and J dropped 4 bases, with 13 bases sitting between them.

The sample holds many counts of this clonotype. The chain links TRBV5-1 to TRBJ1-1, with D perhaps matching TRBD1 (5 bases). Germline assignment: CDR1 SGHRS and CDR2 YFSETQ. The V and J ends lost 0 bases and 4 bases respectively, with 13 bases between them. The CDR3 is 15 amino acids. CDR3 sequence (DNA): TGCGCCAGCAGCTTGGTAACAGGACGTGGCACTGAAGCTTTCTTT. Translating gives CASSLVTGRGTEAFF.

This clonotype has only a few counts. The J gene is TRBJ1-2, the V gene TRBV27; D gene uncertain. V was cut by 6 bases and J by 4 bases, with 12 bases left in between. The CDR3 contains 13 residues. Germline V gene data show CDR1 as MNHEY and CDR2 as SMNVEV (reference sequence). CDR3 DNA sequence: TGTGCCAGCAGGCCTGGAGGTAGCTATGGCTACACCTTC. It encodes CASRPGGSYGYTF.

A few counts support this clonotype. The chain employs TRBV2 and TRBJ1-2, with D unresolved. Looked up from germline, CDR1 is SNHLY and CDR2 is FYNNEI. The CDR3 is 13 residues long. Deletions cut 4 bases from V and 6 bases from J, with 12 bases between. Here the CDR3 reads CASSVWWEDGYTF. Written as DNA, the CDR3 is TGTGCCAGCAGTGTCTGGTGGGAGGATGGCTACACCTTC.

This chain uses TRBV19 with TRBJ2-1, with 11 bases fitting TRBD2. There are 16 residues in the CDR3. V gave up 2 bases and J gave up 3 bases; unmatched junction bases: 3. Germline V gene sequence: CDR1 LNHDA, CDR2 SQIVND (reference sequence). CDR3 nucleotide sequence: TGTGCCAGTAGTATACTAGCGGGGGGCATCTACAATGAGCAGTTCTTC. Residues: CASSILAGGIYNEQFF.

This clonotype was observed at least ten times. One end of the junction fails to match germline, which may point to a read error. This chain uses TRBV12-3 or TRBV12-4 with TRBJ2-5, with D possibly matching TRBD1 (5 bases). The CDR3 runs 15 residues. The chain's CDR3 is CASSRTPRSQATQYF. In DNA, the CDR3 is TGTGCCAGCAGCCGGACACCGCGCTCCCAAGCGACCCAGTACTTC.

In this sample, this clonotype turned up many times. V and J are TRBV20-1 and TRBJ2-7; the match to TRBD2 covers 10 bases. J gave up 3 bases and V 0 bases, and 2 bases lay outside the gene matches. The germline CDR1 and CDR2 sequences are DFQATT and SNEGSKA (reference sequence). The CDR3 length is 14 residues. CDR3 coding DNA: TGCAGTGCTAGAGATCTAGCGGGAGTCTACGAGCAGTACTTC. Residues: CSARDLAGVYEQYF.

This clonotype was seen more than once but under ten times. The rearrangement joins TRBV11-2 to TRBJ2-7, with D perhaps matching TRBD2 (7 bases). This CDR3 has 16 residues. The V and J ends lost 1 base and 6 bases respectively, with 19 bases between them. Germline loops: CDR1 SGHAT, CDR2 FQNNGV. CDR3 sequence reads: CASSLVRGRRGREQYF. The CDR3 region has the DNA TGTGCCAGCAGCTTAGTGCGGGGGCGAAGGGGTCGCGAGCAGTACTTC. Looking up the rest from reference TRBV11-2 and TRBJ2-7 gives the full variable domain: EAGVAQSPRYKIIEKRQSVAFWCNPISGHATLYWYQQILGQGPKLLIQFQNNGVVDDSQLPKDRFSAERLKGVDSTLKIQPAKLEDSAVYLCASSLVRGRRGREQYFGPGTRLTVT.

The table lists this clonotype with many counts. CDR3 loop: CASSPTGKGNQPQHF. The CDR3 DNA follows: TGTGCCAGCAGCCCCACAGGGAAGGGCAATCAGCCCCAGCATTTT. The J gene is TRBJ1-5, the V gene TRBV11-2, with a weak D call TRBD1 (6 bases). CDR1 SGHAT and CDR2 FQNNGV come from the germline V gene. V dropped 5 bases and J dropped 2 bases, with 13 bases sitting between them. There are 15 residues in the CDR3.

The sample holds many counts of this clonotype. The rearrangement joins TRBV12-3 or TRBV12-4 to TRBJ2-1; D might be TRBD2 (5 bases). The CDR3 runs to 16 residues. The germline V and J ends were trimmed by 1 base and 2 bases, with 12 bases remaining between them. DNA for the CDR3: TGTGCCAGCAGTTTAGGAGTGGGAGTTACCTACAATGAGCAGTTCTTC. It encodes CASSLGVGVTYNEQFF.

At least ten counts were recorded for this clonotype. The chain is built from TRBV5-6 and TRBJ1-2, with 7 bases identical to TRBD1. In germline, CDR1 is SGHDT, CDR2 YYEEEE. V shed 5 bases and J 8 bases; nucleotides not matched to a gene: 12. This CDR3 spans 14 amino acids. CDR3 residues: CASRQVQGSYGYTF. DNA for the CDR3: TGTGCCAGCAGGCAAGTACAGGGGTCCTACGGCTACACCTTC.

In its sample, this clonotype was seen many times. CDR3 loop: CSATTSGSRYEQYF. CDR3 coding DNA: TGCAGTGCCACGACTAGCGGGAGTCGCTACGAGCAGTACTTC. The rearrangement links TRBV20-1 to TRBJ2-7; TRBD2 aligns across 12 bases. The V segment lost 6 bases and the J segment 3 bases; nucleotides outside the gene matches: 6. The length of the CDR3 is 14 residues. Germline CDR1 DFQATT, CDR2 SNEGSKA (reference sequence).

Many counts were recorded for this clonotype. The V and J genes are TRBV27 and TRBJ1-2, with 10 nucleotides matching TRBD1. J was trimmed by 2 bases and V by 4 bases; bases with no gene match: 4. The CDR3 length is 15 residues. Germline loops: CDR1 MNHEY, CDR2 SMNVEV (reference sequence). CDR3 sequence reads: CASSWGTGENYGYTF. CDR3 nucleotide sequence: TGTGCCAGCAGTTGGGGGACAGGGGAGAACTATGGCTACACCTTC.

This clonotype was observed at least ten times. The V and J genes are TRBV6-1 and TRBJ1-5, with 8 bases fitting TRBD1. Germline loops: CDR1 MNHNS, CDR2 SASEGT. After removal of 4 bases from V and 2 bases from J, the junction contained 4 bases not matched to a gene. The CDR3 is made up of 15 amino acids. This CDR3 is CASSAPGQGNQPQHF. DNA for the CDR3: TGTGCCAGCAGTGCCCCGGGACAGGGCAATCAGCCCCAGCATTTT.

This clonotype was seen ten or more times. The chain combines TRBV20-1 with TRBJ1-2; D perhaps matches TRBD1 (5 bases). The CDR3 is 14 amino acids. Germline CDR1 is DFQATT and CDR2 is SNEGSKA (reference sequence). V was trimmed by 4 bases and J by 1 base, leaving 13 bases between them. The CDR3 reads CSATPGRGNYGYTF. CDR3 nucleotide sequence: TGCAGTGCTACCCCCGGGAGGGGTAACTATGGCTACACCTTC.

This clonotype was seen at least ten times. The chain employs TRBV3-1 and TRBJ2-7, with D unresolved. The length of the CDR3 is 14 residues. Germline V lookup: CDR1 LGHDT, CDR2 YNNKEL (reference sequence). V was shortened by 0 bases and J by 2 bases, with 8 bases between the two germline ends. The CDR3 is CASSQDSPTYEQYF. The DNA of the CDR3 is TGTGCCAGCAGCCAAGACAGTCCAACCTACGAGCAGTACTTC.

Many counts were recorded for this clonotype. CDR3 DNA: TGTGCCAGCAGTTGGGGGGGTATGAACACTGAAGCTTTCTTT. Amino acid sequence: CASSWGGMNTEAFF. The genes are TRBV27 and TRBJ1-1, with a weak D call TRBD1 (5 bases). This CDR3 has 14 amino acids. Germline V CDR1 and CDR2: MNHEY, SMNVEV (reference sequence). With 4 bases removed from V and 0 bases from J, the gap between germline ends came to 9 bases.

This chain links TRBV2 with TRBJ1-2; possible D gene TRBD1, 5 bases. The germline V gene encodes CDR1 SNHLY and CDR2 FYNNEI. This CDR3 is built from 13 residues. Deletions cut 9 bases from V and 0 bases from J, with 11 bases between. CDR3 protein: CASTDNPNYGYTF. CDR3 nucleotide sequence: TGTGCCAGTACGGACAACCCTAACTATGGCTACACCTTC.

Concerning this clonotype itself: This may stem from a read error, because a much larger clone lies one nucleotide away. The gene calls are TRBV11-2 and TRBJ2-1, with a tentative D call TRBD1 (5 bases). The germline V and J ends were trimmed by 5 bases and 10 bases, with 15 bases remaining between them. The length of the CDR3 is 13 residues. The germline CDR1 and CDR2 sequences are SGHAT and FQNNGV. CDR3 bases: TGTGCCAGCAGCCAGGGCTTCGAATACGAGCAGTTCTTC. Translating it yields CASSQGFEYEQFF.

The V gene is TRBV30, the J gene TRBJ2-7; tentatively, D is TRBD1 (6 bases). Looked up from germline, CDR1 is GTSNPN and CDR2 is SVGIG (reference sequence). Trimming removed 2 bases from V and 0 bases from J, with 11 bases in between. The CDR3 length is 14 residues. The CDR3 DNA reads as TGTGCCTGGAGTACCCGACAGGACTCCTACGAGCAGTACTTC. This translates into CAWSTRQDSYEQYF.

There are a few counts of this clonotype. The chain couples TRBV20-1 to TRBJ2-3, with 12 bases that match TRBD2. This CDR3 region has 13 residues. The V segment lost 5 bases and the J segment 6 bases; nucleotides outside the gene matches: 3. Germline V lookup: CDR1 DFQATT, CDR2 SNEGSKA (reference sequence). The CDR3: CSAGLAGLDTQYF. The DNA for the CDR3 is TGCAGTGCTGGACTAGCGGGATTGGATACGCAGTATTTT.